These 28 T cell receptor beta chains came from one sample sequenced in a study of T cells in Graves' hyperthyroidism and ophthalmopathy. TCR beta CDR3 regions were amplified from RNA. First-round RT-PCR of the TCR CDR3 relied on the HTBI primer set. TCRdb re-analysed the multiplex PCR reads in MiXCR, keeping a single row per CDR3 protein. Here the sample spans a few hundred thousand distinct CDR3 sequences, 15% being singletons. Input material: blood. The receptors stem from a young woman with Graves' hyperthyroidism.

This clonotype has a count of ten or more. The V call is TRBV7-2, the J call TRBJ2-1, with a weak D call TRBD2 (6 bases). Germline V lookup: CDR1 SGHTA, CDR2 FQGNSA. This CDR3 region has 14 residues. Trimming removed 5 bases from V and 1 base from J, with 9 bases in between. The CDR3 sequence is CASSNRGSYNEQFF. The CDR3 nucleotides are TGTGCCAGCAGCAACCGGGGGTCCTACAATGAGCAGTTCTTC.

This chain joins TRBV20-1 and TRBJ2-3; D is possibly TRBD2 (6 bases). V lost 1 base and J 5 bases, leaving 16 bases between the germline ends. The CDR3 consists of 15 residues. The germline V gene has CDR1 DFQATT and CDR2 SNEGSKA (reference sequence). CDR3 coding DNA: TGCAGTGCTAGAGGGTCTAGCGTAAGGAGAGATACGCAGTATTTT. Translation: CSARGSSVRRDTQYF.

The table lists this clonotype with many counts. The V gene is TRBV28, the J gene TRBJ2-7; a possible D gene is TRBD1 (5 bases). Trimming pared 11 bases from V and 2 bases from J, leaving 10 bases between. The germline CDR1 and CDR2 sequences are MDHEN and SYDVKM. The CDR3 has 11 amino acids. The CDR3 nucleotides are TGTGCCGTCGGACACCCCTACGAGCAGTACTTC. Protein product: CAVGHPYEQYF.

Ten or more counts support this clonotype. The rearrangement links TRBV3-1 to TRBJ2-7; the D gene is possibly TRBD1 (6 bases). The CDR3 is 15 residues long. V dropped 4 bases and J dropped 0 bases, with 13 bases sitting between them. Per germline, CDR1 LGHDT and CDR2 YNNKEL (reference sequence). CDR3 DNA: TGTGCCAGCAGCCCCTGGCAGGGGAGCTCCTACGAGCAGTACTTC. Its translation is CASSPWQGSSYEQYF.

In this sample, this clonotype turned up a few times. The rearrangement uses TRBV15 and TRBJ2-1, with no clear D. Germline V gene sequence: CDR1 LNHNV, CDR2 YYDKDF (reference sequence). V was shortened by 0 bases and J by 5 bases, with 23 bases between the two germline ends. This CDR3 has 19 residues. The CDR3 nucleotides are TGTGCCACCAGCAGAGATCCTTACTCGGGTAGCAGACTCAACAATGAGCAGTTCTTC. This gives the protein CATSRDPYSGSRLNNEQFF.

This clonotype was detected many times. The chain combines TRBV6-1 with TRBJ2-2; 7 bases agree with TRBD1. This CDR3 contains 14 residues. Germline CDR1 reads MNHNS; CDR2 reads SASEGT. The junction had 5 bases not matched to a gene; V was cut back by 6 bases and J by 4 bases. Here the CDR3 DNA reads TGTGCCAGCAGGACGACAGGGACCACCGGGGAGCTGTTTTTT. As protein: CASRTTGTTGELFF.

CDR3 coding DNA: TGTGCCAGCATCGAGGCTAGCGGTCCCTACGAGCAGTACTTC. This gives the protein CASIEASGPYEQYF. The V gene is TRBV2, the J gene TRBJ2-7; 7 bases match TRBD2. CDR3 size: 14 residues. After removal of 7 bases from V and 2 bases from J, the junction contained 8 bases not matched to a gene. Germline lookup yields CDR1 SNHLY and CDR2 FYNNEI.

Comments on this clonotype: Just one base apart from a much larger clone, this may be a read error. The V gene is TRBV20-1, the J gene TRBJ1-5; 10 nucleotides match TRBD1. With V trimmed by 1 base and J by 2 bases, 8 bases remained unmatched. The germline gives CDR1 DFQATT, CDR2 SNEGSKA (reference sequence). This CDR3 spans 17 amino acids. The CDR3: CSARVLRQGAGNQPQHF. CDR3 in DNA: TGCAGTGCTAGAGTCCTAAGACAGGGGGCAGGCAATCAGCCCCAGCATTTT.

The rearrangement uses TRBV4-2 and TRBJ1-2, with TRBD1 identical over 7 bases. Germline CDR1 and CDR2: LGHNA and YNFKEQ. V was pared by 4 bases and J by 3 bases, with 11 bases of the junction left unmatched. The CDR3 covers 16 residues. In nucleotides, the CDR3 is TGTGCCAGCAGCCCCGACAGGGTCCCCTCCTACTATGGCTACACCTTC. This codes for CASSPDRVPSYYGYTF.

The chain carries TRBV5-1 and TRBJ1-2; weak D call: TRBD1 (6 bases). CDR3 length equals 15 residues. Deletions cut 4 bases from V and 2 bases from J, with 15 bases between. The germline V gene encodes CDR1 SGHRS and CDR2 YFSETQ. The CDR3 DNA follows: TGCGCCAGCAGCCCCGCCGGGACACCGAACTATGGCTACACCTTC. Protein: CASSPAGTPNYGYTF.

The sample holds many counts of this clonotype. This chain connects TRBV6-2 or TRBV6-3 to TRBJ1-5; 8 nucleotides match TRBD1. J gave up 0 bases and V 6 bases, and 16 bases lay outside the gene matches. CDR3 length: 19 amino acids. Germline V gives CDR1 MNHEY, CDR2 SVGEGT. The CDR3 sequence is CASSNPFGQGAYSNQPQHF. The CDR3 DNA is TGTGCCAGCAGCAACCCTTTCGGGCAGGGGGCTTATAGCAATCAGCCCCAGCATTTT.

Many counts were recorded for this clonotype. The V and J genes are TRBV6-6 and TRBJ2-5; unclear D gene. The ends were cut back, 2 bases at V and 4 bases at J, with 17 bases in the middle. CDR3 length: 16 amino acids. CDR1 MNHNY and CDR2 SVGAGI come from the germline V gene (reference sequence). CDR3 sequence reads: CASSYQVTIGTETQYF. The CDR3 region has the DNA TGTGCCAGCAGTTACCAAGTTACTATCGGTACAGAGACCCAGTACTTC.

This chain uses TRBV28 with TRBJ1-1; D is uncertain. The CDR3 totals 15 residues. Germline CDR1 reads MDHEN; CDR2 reads SYDVKM. V lost 7 bases and J 6 bases, leaving 21 bases between the germline ends. Here the CDR3 DNA reads TGTGCCAGCATCCCTAGGGCTGGAAGGATCGCTGAAGCTTTCTTT. It codes for CASIPRAGRIAEAFF.

This clonotype was seen many times. The V and J genes are TRBV12-3 or TRBV12-4 and TRBJ2-1; 9 positions agree with TRBD2. V trimming: 5 bases; J trimming: 3 bases; junction bases outside the gene matches: 5. This CDR3 has 15 residues. The CDR3 region is CASSESGRFYNEQFF. The CDR3 DNA sequence: TGTGCCAGCAGTGAGAGCGGGAGGTTCTACAATGAGCAGTTCTTC.

The V and J genes are TRBV20-1 and TRBJ2-7; possibly TRBD1 or TRBD2 for D (6 bases each). Germline values: CDR1 DFQATT, CDR2 SNEGSKA (reference sequence). The CDR3 sequence is 15 residues long. The V gene lost 0 bases and the J gene lost 0 bases, with 12 bases spanning the gap. Here the CDR3 reads CSARDLGGSSYEQYF. The CDR3 DNA is TGCAGTGCTAGAGACTTAGGGGGGAGCTCCTACGAGCAGTACTTC.

This clonotype has a handful of counts. The V gene is TRBV29-1, the J gene TRBJ1-2, with D hard to call. Germline V gene data show CDR1 as SQVTM and CDR2 as ANQGSEA. Trimming left V 5 bases short and J 2 bases short, with 18 bases between. This CDR3 has 15 amino acids. The DNA of the CDR3 is TGCAGCGTTTCTCCCCCGGACCGGAGGAACTATGGCTACACCTTC. This codes for CSVSPPDRRNYGYTF.

The chain has TRBV28 and TRBJ2-4; TRBD2 matches 10 bases. The CDR3 totals 18 residues. With V trimmed by 4 bases and J by 3 bases, 12 bases remained unmatched. Per the germline V gene, CDR1 is MDHEN and CDR2 is SYDVKM. CDR3 loop: CASSSNSAGGLGKNIQYF. In DNA form, the CDR3 reads TGTGCCAGCAGTTCCAACTCAGCGGGAGGGCTTGGCAAAAACATTCAGTACTTC. Filled out from reference TRBV28 and TRBJ2-4, the complete variable domain reads DVKVTQSSRYLVKRTGEKVFLECVQDMDHENMFWYRQDPGLGLRLIYFSYDVKMKEKGDIPEGYSVSREKKERFSLILESASTNQTSMYLCASSSNSAGGLGKNIQYFGAGTRLSVL.

The rearrangement uses TRBV19 and TRBJ2-3; tentatively, D is TRBD1 or TRBD2 (5 bases each). With 5 bases removed from V and 0 bases from J, the gap between germline ends came to 12 bases. The CDR3 length is 15 residues. Germline V gene data show CDR1 as LNHDA and CDR2 as SQIVND (reference sequence). CDR3 amino acids: CASSSRDRSTDTQYF. In nucleotides, the CDR3 is TGTGCCAGTAGTTCCCGGGACCGCAGCACAGATACGCAGTATTTT.

By share, this clonotype counts as medium-sized (0.01 to 0.1%). The chain joins TRBV27 to TRBJ2-1; TRBD2 matches at 8 bases. There are 14 residues in the CDR3. Germline values: CDR1 MNHEY, CDR2 SMNVEV (reference sequence). With 3 bases clipped from V and 9 bases from J, the junction kept 7 bases outside the gene matches. CDR3 nucleotide sequence: TGTGCCAGCAGTTTTTCGAGCGGGAGTTCTGAGCAGTTCTTC. It yields the protein CASSFSSGSSEQFF.

Remarks on this clonotype: This may be a read error: a much more frequent sequence differs by one nucleotide. The rearrangement joins TRBV20-1 to TRBJ2-1, with a tentative D call TRBD2 (5 bases). CDR3 size: 15 residues. With 3 bases removed from V and 8 bases from J, the gap between germline ends came to 20 bases. Germline CDR1 reads DFQATT; CDR2 reads SNEGSKA (reference sequence). This chain's CDR3 is CSASSAQRSDYEQFF. CDR3 DNA: TGCAGTGCTAGTTCGGCGCAAAGGTCGGACTATGAGCAGTTCTTC.

This clonotype was observed at least ten times. The chain employs TRBV20-1 and TRBJ2-3; D not resolved. Trimming shortened V by 2 bases and J by 4 bases, and 4 bases separated the two germline ends. Germline V lookup: CDR1 DFQATT, CDR2 SNEGSKA (reference sequence). The length of the CDR3 is 11 residues. The DNA of the CDR3 is TGCAGTGCTAGAATAGCAGATACGCAGTATTTT. It codes for CSARIADTQYF.

For this clonotype: A much larger clone lies one base from this, so it may be a read error. The chain is built from TRBV5-1 and TRBJ2-1; 12 nucleotides match TRBD2. The junction had 10 bases not matched to a gene; V was cut back by 7 bases and J by 5 bases. CDR3 size: 16 residues. From germline, CDR1 is SGHRS and CDR2 YFSETQ. This chain's CDR3 is CASGPLASGRDNEQFF. As DNA, the CDR3 is TGCGCCAGCGGCCCCCTGGCTAGCGGGAGGGACAATGAGCAGTTCTTC.

This clonotype occurred many times. This chain joins TRBV5-1 and TRBJ2-3, with D perhaps TRBD2 (5 bases). The CDR3 sequence is 14 residues long. In germline, CDR1 is SGHRS, CDR2 YFSETQ. Trimming cost V 4 bases and J 0 bases, with 9 bases left between them. CDR3 sequence: CASSRWTSTDTQYF. DNA for the CDR3: TGCGCCAGCAGCCGGTGGACTAGCACAGATACGCAGTATTTT.

With respect to this clonotype: This may be a read error, as it is one base from a much larger clone. This chain uses TRBV30 with TRBJ1-5; D gene ambiguous. V was pared by 3 bases and J by 1 base, with 10 bases between. In germline, CDR1 is GTSNPN, CDR2 SVGIG (reference sequence). This CDR3 spans 14 amino acids. In DNA form, the CDR3 reads TGTGCCTGGAGCGTAAAGGGAAGCAATCAGCCCCAGCATTTT. Its protein is CAWSVKGSNQPQHF.

This clonotype was observed a handful of times. This chain connects TRBV19 to TRBJ1-4; 11 nucleotides line up with TRBD1. Germline V gene sequence: CDR1 LNHDA, CDR2 SQIVND (reference sequence). The V gene end was trimmed by 6 bases and the J gene end by 6 bases; junction bases not matched to a gene: 6. CDR3 size: 15 residues. The CDR3 protein is CASSKDRGRDEKLFF. DNA for the CDR3: TGTGCCAGTAGCAAGGACAGGGGGCGCGATGAAAAACTGTTTTTT. Supplemented by reference TRBV19 and TRBJ1-4, the full variable domain reads DGGITQSPKYLFRKEGQNVTLSCEQNLNHDAMYWYRQDPGQGLRLIYYSQIVNDFQKGDIAEGYSVSREKKESFPLTVTSAQKNPTAFYLCASSKDRGRDEKLFFGSGTQLSVL.

This clonotype was counted only a few times. The chain uses TRBV28 and TRBJ2-3, with D tentatively TRBD1 (6 bases). The V gene's germline CDR1 is MDHEN and CDR2 SYDVKM. CDR3 length: 16 residues. V was shortened by 5 bases and J by 1 base, with 16 bases between the two germline ends. The CDR3 sequence is CASSGITGTGTDTQYF. CDR3 nucleotide sequence: TGTGCCAGCAGTGGTATTACAGGGACCGGCACAGATACGCAGTATTTT.

The chain carries TRBV28 and TRBJ1-4; tentative D call: TRBD1 (5 bases). The germline V gene has CDR1 MDHEN and CDR2 SYDVKM. V dropped 5 bases and J dropped 8 bases, with 18 bases sitting between them. The CDR3 consists of 15 residues. For the CDR3, the DNA is TGTGCCAGCAGTCCGTCCCTTGGGACGAGGGAAAAACTGTTTTTT. The encoded protein is CASSPSLGTREKLFF. The full variable domain, rest sourced from reference TRBV28 and TRBJ1-4, is DVKVTQSSRYLVKRTGEKVFLECVQDMDHENMFWYRQDPGLGLRLIYFSYDVKMKEKGDIPEGYSVSREKKERFSLILESASTNQTSMYLCASSPSLGTREKLFFGSGTQLSVL.

This clonotype was found a few times. V gene TRBV12-5 combines with J gene TRBJ2-1; 9 nucleotides align to TRBD2. V lost 1 base and J lost 3; bases outside the gene matches: 4. This CDR3 contains 16 residues. Germline loops: CDR1 LGHNT, CDR2 FRNRAP. In DNA, the CDR3 is TGTGCTAGTGGTTTGGCATCTAGCGGGATCTACAATGAGCAGTTCTTC. It yields the protein CASGLASSGIYNEQFF. Full variable domain (remainder filled in from reference TRBV12-5 and TRBJ2-1): DARVTQTPRHKVTEMGQEVTMRCQPILGHNTVFWYRQTMMQGLELLAYFRNRAPLDDSGMPKDRFSAEMPDATLATLKIQPSEPRDSAVYFCASGLASSGIYNEQFFGPGTRLTVL.